One sample yielded the 27 T cell receptor beta chains listed below, sequenced in a study of T cells in localized non-small cell lung cancer. Produced via immunoSEQ multiplex PCR; TCRdb's table is partial and in-frame only. The repertoire includes approximately 3,000 clones, roughly 22% of them detected once, and more than 14% sits in the top ten. The sample here was normal lung tissue next to the tumor, taken before any cancer treatment. The receptors stem from a man aged 35 to 69 with stage III squamous cell lung carcinoma.

By proportion, this clone is medium-sized (0.01 to 0.1%). This chain links TRBV11-3 with TRBJ2-1; TRBD1 matches at 9 bases. Germline values: CDR1 SGHNT, CDR2 YENEEA. J gave up 6 bases and V 0 bases, and 6 bases lay outside the gene matches. The CDR3 spans 16 residues. Written as DNA, the CDR3 is TGTGCCAGCAGCTTAGAACAGGGGGCGCGTTTCAATGAGCAGTTCTTC. It is translated as CASSLEQGARFNEQFF.

This clone appeared a single time. The CDR3 bases are TGCGCCAGCAGCTTGGCCTCGATGAACACTGAAGCTTTCTTT. It translates to CASSLASMNTEAFF. The V gene is TRBV5-1, the J gene TRBJ1-1; D remains unclear. The V end was cut by 0 bases, the J end by 0 bases, with 6 bases between. The CDR3 has 14 amino acids. Per the germline V gene, CDR1 is SGHRS and CDR2 is YFSETQ.

The sample holds one count of this clone. V and J are TRBV19 and TRBJ2-2; D unresolved. Trimming removed 7 bases from V and 1 base from J, with 7 bases in between. Germline V CDR1 and CDR2: LNHDA, SQIVND (reference sequence). This CDR3 region has 13 residues. CDR3 nucleotides: TGTGCCAGTACATCAAGGAACACCGGGGAGCTGTTTTTT. It yields the protein CASTSRNTGELFF.

By sample share, this clone is medium-sized. This chain links TRBV11-3 with TRBJ1-2, with D uncertain. Germline V gives CDR1 SGHNT, CDR2 YENEEA. The CDR3 has 16 residues. Deletions cut 4 bases from V and 1 base from J, with 16 bases between. DNA for the CDR3: TGTGCCAGCAGCTCCGGACTTCCTCCTTTTAACTATGGCTACACCTTC. Its translation is CASSSGLPPFNYGYTF.

The chain combines TRBV14 with TRBJ1-2, with unresolved D. Trimming stripped 4 bases from V and 7 bases from J, with 10 bases between. The CDR3 totals 12 residues. Germline CDR1 SGHDN, CDR2 FVKESK. The CDR3 DNA sequence: TGTGCCAGCAGCCGACGACGGGGTGGCTACACCTTC. The encoded protein is CASSRRRGGYTF.

The chain joins TRBV28 to TRBJ2-2; D may be TRBD1 (6 bases). The CDR3 runs to 17 residues. The germline V and J ends were trimmed by 3 bases and 1 base, with 15 bases remaining between them. Germline lookup yields CDR1 MDHEN and CDR2 SYDVKM. CDR3 residues: CASSFWGRMMNTGELFF. CDR3 DNA: TGTGCCAGCAGTTTTTGGGGGCGAATGATGAACACCGGGGAGCTGTTTTTT.

This clone was detected a few times. The chain carries TRBV30 and TRBJ1-1; possibly TRBD1 for D (5 bases). The CDR3 consists of 16 residues. Germline V gene lookup returns CDR1 GTSNPN and CDR2 SVGIG (reference sequence). V dropped 3 bases and J dropped 1 base, with 18 bases sitting between them. The CDR3 nucleotides are TGTGCCTGGAGCGATTTTCACCGCGGACAGAACACTGAAGCTTTCTTT. This translates into CAWSDFHRGQNTEAFF.

V and J are TRBV11-3 and TRBJ1-1, with TRBD1 matching over 7 bases. With V trimmed by 5 bases and J by 2 bases, 17 bases remained unmatched. This CDR3 contains 18 residues. In germline, CDR1 is SGHNT, CDR2 YENEEA. The CDR3 region has the DNA TGTGCCAGCAGCCACCAAAGTCTATCGGGACAGAGCAACACTGAAGCTTTCTTT. This sequence encodes CASSHQSLSGQSNTEAFF.

The rearrangement joins TRBV18 to TRBJ1-5; D is possibly TRBD1 (6 bases). There are 15 residues in the CDR3. V lost 3 bases, J lost 10 bases, and 19 bases lay in between. Germline loops: CDR1 KGHSH, CDR2 LQKENI. The CDR3 DNA reads TGTGCCAGCTCACCTGGACCCGGGACACTAAATCCCCAGCATTTT. Amino acids: CASSPGPGTLNPQHF.

This clone was counted between two and nine times. The J gene is TRBJ1-6, the V gene TRBV11-3; no clear D gene. Looked up from germline, CDR1 is SGHNT and CDR2 is YENEEA. This CDR3 is built from 16 residues. Between the trimmed V and J ends, which lost 3 bases and 0 bases, there was a span of 9 bases. The CDR3 loop reads CASSFRPSSYNSPLHF. CDR3 DNA sequence: TGTGCCAGCAGCTTTAGGCCTAGCTCCTATAATTCACCCCTCCACTTT.

CDR3 sequence reads: CSVWGLGNEQFF. DNA for the CDR3: TGCAGCGTCTGGGGGCTAGGCAATGAGCAGTTCTTC. V and J are TRBV29-1 and TRBJ2-1; D may be TRBD1 (6 bases). The CDR3 consists of 12 residues. The ends were cut back, 6 bases at V and 6 bases at J, with 12 bases in the middle. Per the germline V gene, CDR1 is SQVTM and CDR2 is ANQGSEA.

This clone was observed a handful of times. The gene calls are TRBV28 and TRBJ1-1, with a weak D call TRBD1 (5 bases). V lost 6 bases, J lost 4 bases, and 15 bases lay in between. Per the germline V gene, CDR1 is MDHEN and CDR2 is SYDVKM. The CDR3 extends over 14 amino acids. CDR3 coding DNA: TGTGCCAGCAGCTTACCCCCAGGGATCACTGAAGCTTTCTTT. This sequence encodes CASSLPPGITEAFF. The full variable domain, its missing parts supplied by reference TRBV28 and TRBJ1-1, is DVKVTQSSRYLVKRTGEKVFLECVQDMDHENMFWYRQDPGLGLRLIYFSYDVKMKEKGDIPEGYSVSREKKERFSLILESASTNQTSMYLCASSLPPGITEAFFGQGTRLTVV.

By share of the sample, this clone is medium-sized. The V gene is TRBV11-3, the J gene TRBJ1-1; no clear D gene. Germline values: CDR1 SGHNT, CDR2 YENEEA. Trimming pared 7 bases from V and 2 bases from J, leaving 14 bases between. The CDR3 length is 14 residues. CDR3 bases: TGTGCCAGCAAGGAAGCCTGGGAAAACACTGAAGCTTTCTTT. Translated, it gives CASKEAWENTEAFF. The full variable domain, in which reference TRBV11-3 and TRBJ1-1 provide the parts outside the CDR3, is EAGVVQSPRYKIIEKKQPVAFWCNPISGHNTLYWYLQNLGQGPELLIRYENEEAVDDSQLPKDRFSAERLKGVDSTLKIQPAELGDSAVYLCASKEAWENTEAFFGQGTRLTVV.

The chain uses TRBV5-1 and TRBJ2-3; TRBD2 aligns across 11 bases. The V gene's germline CDR1 is SGHRS and CDR2 YFSETQ. V was clipped by 2 bases and J by 2 bases; unmatched bases: 4. The CDR3 contains 16 residues. In DNA, the CDR3 is TGCGCCAGCAGCTTCGGACTAGCGGGTACCACAGATACGCAGTATTTT. Its protein is CASSFGLAGTTDTQYF.

V usage is TRBV18 and J usage is TRBJ1-6, with D unclear. The CDR3 totals 18 residues. Germline loops: CDR1 KGHSH, CDR2 LQKENI. V was pared by 1 base and J by 7 bases, with 20 bases between. In DNA form, the CDR3 reads TGTGCCAGCTCACCACGAGCGGGAGCTCAGGTCAAGAATTCACCCCTCCACTTT. It yields the protein CASSPRAGAQVKNSPLHF.

J is TRBJ2-3 and V is TRBV11-3, with 8 bases identical to TRBD1. The CDR3 has 14 residues. Germline V gives CDR1 SGHNT, CDR2 YENEEA. Germline trimming cut 1 base from V and 5 bases from J; bases unmatched to any gene: 2. This CDR3 reads CASSLGTGKDTQYF. In DNA, the CDR3 is TGTGCCAGCAGCTTAGGGACAGGGAAAGATACGCAGTATTTT.

The sample holds a few counts of this clone. V and J are TRBV11-3 and TRBJ2-5; D tentatively fits TRBD1 or TRBD2 (5 bases each). This CDR3 region has 15 residues. CDR1 is SGHNT, CDR2 YENEEA, per germline. V lost 2 bases, J lost 4 bases, and 14 bases lay in between. In DNA, the CDR3 is TGTGCCAGCAGCTTAAGGTGGTCTGGGGGAGAGACCCAGTACTTC. Its protein is CASSLRWSGGETQYF.

The chain has TRBV10-3 and TRBJ1-2; D perhaps matches TRBD1 (6 bases). The V gene's germline CDR1 is ENHRY and CDR2 SYGVKD. CDR3 length: 14 residues. V gave up 0 bases and J gave up 7 bases, with 12 bases separating them. The CDR3 bases are TGTGCCATCAGTGAGTCGGGGGGGCCAGGTGGCTACACCTTC. Its translation is CAISESGGPGGYTF.

This clone occurred a few times. The chain couples TRBV10-2 to TRBJ1-5; the match to TRBD1 covers 9 bases. J lost 3 bases, V lost 6 bases, and 6 bases had no gene match. In germline, CDR1 is WSHSY, CDR2 SAAADI. The CDR3 consists of 15 residues. For the CDR3, the DNA is TGCGCCAGCAGCCCTGGGGACAGGGTCAATCAGCCCCAGCATTTT. Translating gives CASSPGDRVNQPQHF.

This chain's CDR3 is CASRKGQGRTDTQYF. CDR3 in DNA: TGCGCCAGCAGGAAAGGACAGGGACGAACAGATACGCAGTATTTT. This chain links TRBV5-1 with TRBJ2-3; TRBD1 matches 8 bases. This CDR3 contains 15 residues. Germline V CDR1 and CDR2: SGHRS, YFSETQ. V gave up 5 bases and J gave up 3 bases; unmatched junction bases: 8.

This clone was found a few times. This chain links TRBV29-1 with TRBJ2-5; D unclear. Trimming stripped 5 bases from V and 1 base from J, with 11 bases between. CDR3 length: 13 residues. Germline CDR1 reads SQVTM; CDR2 reads ANQGSEA. CDR3 sequence (DNA): TGCAGCGTTCCCATTGACCTCCAAGAGACCCAGTACTTC. Translated: CSVPIDLQETQYF.

The J gene is TRBJ1-2, the V gene TRBV9; weak D call: TRBD1 (6 bases). The CDR3 is 19 residues long. The ends were cut back, 5 bases at V and 8 bases at J, with 34 bases in the middle. Germline-derived CDR1 and CDR2 are SGDLS and YYNGEE. DNA for the CDR3: TGTGCCAGCAGTCTGAGAAGACAGGATCGGAGGACGCGAGATGCCGGCTACACCTTC. Protein: CASSLRRQDRRTRDAGYTF.

Within the sample, this clone is medium-sized. This sequence joins TRBV11-3 and TRBJ2-3, with 11 bases aligning to TRBD2. Germline trimming cut 5 bases from V and 4 bases from J; bases unmatched to any gene: 8. Looked up from germline, CDR1 is SGHNT and CDR2 is YENEEA. The CDR3 totals 16 residues. The CDR3 loop is CASSLLGTSGSDTQYF. CDR3 nucleotides: TGTGCCAGCAGCCTCCTGGGGACTAGCGGTTCAGATACGCAGTATTTT.

The chain links TRBV5-1 to TRBJ2-2, with D perhaps TRBD1 (5 bases). V lost 0 bases and J 4 bases, leaving 25 bases between the germline ends. The V gene's germline CDR1 is SGHRS and CDR2 YFSETQ. The CDR3 sequence is 20 residues long. The CDR3, as DNA: TGCGCCAGCAGCTTGGGGGGATGGACAAGCCTGGAACGTCGCACCGGGGAGCTGTTTTTT. It translates to CASSLGGWTSLERRTGELFF.

Ten or more counts support this clone. The rearrangement uses TRBV11-3 and TRBJ2-1; 7 nucleotides line up with TRBD1. The CDR3 consists of 18 residues. Germline V lookup: CDR1 SGHNT, CDR2 YENEEA. Unmatched junction bases numbered 14, after V lost 2 bases and J lost 4 bases. CDR3 amino acids: CASSLKRKSQDRYNEQFF. CDR3 bases: TGTGCCAGCAGCTTAAAACGGAAGAGTCAGGACAGGTACAATGAGCAGTTCTTC.

This clone was recorded a few times. CDR3 region: CASSVTAIDTEAFF. Here the CDR3 DNA reads TGTGCCAGCAGCGTAACAGCTATCGACACTGAAGCTTTCTTT. The chain combines TRBV9 with TRBJ1-1; D unclear. Germline CDR1 SGDLS, CDR2 YYNGEE. The CDR3 has 14 amino acids. The ends were cut back, 1 base at V and 3 bases at J, with 10 bases in the middle.

This clone was counted between two and nine times. Written as DNA, the CDR3 is TGTGCCAGCACTTCCTTGGGACAGACGAACACCGGGGAGCTGTTTTTT. It specifies CASTSLGQTNTGELFF. J is TRBJ2-2 and V is TRBV6-8; TRBD1 matches 7 bases. From germline, CDR1 is MNHGY and CDR2 SAAAGT. The J segment lost 0 bases and the V segment lost 7 bases, leaving 8 bases of the junction unmatched. The CDR3 length is 16 residues.